The rows below give T cell receptor beta chains drawn from one sample of a study of tumor-infiltrating lymphocytes in oesophageal squamous cell carcinoma. Each CDR3 protein is one row after TCRdb ran MiXCR on the PCR reads. The repertoire holds approximately 12,000 distinct CDR3 sequences, with less than 65% as singletons. Sequenced sample: normal esophageal tissue next to the tumor. These receptors came from a male donor with esophageal squamous cell carcinoma. The CDR3 runs from the conserved cysteine through the conserved F or W. Each record gives: V gene, D gene, clone size, J gene, CDR3 protein, CDR3 DNA. The D gene is left open where the match is weak. Clone sizes are given selectively: once, few, many, or a class where the clone is expanded.

TRBV7-3	.	.	TRBJ2-2	CASSLLGSGELFF	TGTGCCAGCAGCTTACTGGGGTCCGGGGAGCTGTTTTTT
TRBV7-2	TRBD2	few	TRBJ2-5	CASIHTRTSGGSGTQYF	TGTGCCAGCATTCACACTCGAACTAGCGGGGGATCTGGGACCCAGTACTTC
TRBV12-3/TRBV12-4	.	once	TRBJ2-2	CASSNVDGPTGELFF	TGTGCCAGCAGTAACGTCGACGGACCCACCGGGGAGCTGTTTTTT
TRBV11-1	TRBD1	many	TRBJ1-4	CASSFSTGTGGGEKLFF	TGTGCCAGCAGCTTTTCGACGGGGACAGGGGGCGGTGAAAAACTGTTTTTT
TRBV7-6	TRBD2	once	TRBJ2-7	CASSSLAGVYEQYF	TGTGCCAGCAGCTCACTAGCGGGAGTTTACGAGCAGTACTTC
TRBV12-3/TRBV12-4	.	.	TRBJ2-2	CASRTQGGELFF	TGTGCCAGCAGAACGCAGGGCGGGGAGCTGTTTTTT
TRBV7-4	.	.	TRBJ2-7	CASSPTRDKVDEQYF	TGTGCCAGCAGCCCCACCAGGGACAAGGTCGACGAGCAGTACTTC
TRBV9	.	few	TRBJ2-3	CASSVAQVGANTDTQYF	TGTGCCAGCAGCGTAGCTCAAGTGGGGGCCAACACAGATACGCAGTATTTT
TRBV7-6	.	.	TRBJ2-5	CASSPRGDLQETQYF	TGTGCTAGCAGCCCAAGGGGGGACCTTCAAGAGACCCAGTACTTC
TRBV6-1	.	.	TRBJ2-7	CASSEAGSAYEQYF	TGTGCCAGCAGTGAAGCTGGCAGTGCCTACGAGCAGTACTTC
TRBV5-5	.	many	TRBJ2-2	CASSLVLGGNTGELFF	TGTGCCAGCAGCTTGGTCTTGGGGGGTAACACCGGGGAGCTGTTTTTT
TRBV4-1	.	medium-sized	TRBJ2-1	CASSQENNEQFF	TGCGCCAGCAGCCAAGAAAACAATGAGCAGTTCTTC
TRBV5-6	.	.	TRBJ2-7	CASSSGTYRFVQYF	TGTGCCAGCAGCTCCGGGACGTACCGTTTCGTGCAGTACTTC
TRBV28	.	many	TRBJ2-1	CASNRIYNEQFF	TGTGCCAGCAACAGAATCTACAATGAGCAGTTCTTC
TRBV7-6	.	.	TRBJ2-7	CASSLVDEQYF	TGTGCCAGCAGCTTAGTGGACGAGCAGTACTTC
TRBV6-6	.	medium-sized	TRBJ2-5	CASSYSTGETQYF	TGTGCCAGCAGTTACTCGACCGGGGAGACCCAGTACTTC
TRBV7-3	TRBD2	once	TRBJ2-3	CASSISGGEDTQYF	TGTGCCAGCAGCATCAGCGGGGGGGAAGATACGCAGTATTTT
TRBV7-9	.	.	TRBJ2-5	CASIRTLQETQYF	TGTGCCAGCATCAGGACCCTGCAAGAGACCCAGTACTTC
TRBV5-4	TRBD1	.	TRBJ2-5	CASSRDRYQETQYF	TGTGCCAGCAGCCGGGACAGGTACCAAGAGACCCAGTACTTC
TRBV4-1	.	many	TRBJ2-3	CASSQDIGVGADTQYF	TGCGCCAGCAGCCAAGATATAGGGGTCGGCGCAGATACGCAGTATTTT
TRBV28	TRBD1	many	TRBJ1-4	CASASPGQGNEKLFF	TGTGCCAGCGCCTCCCCGGGACAGGGCAATGAAAAACTGTTTTTT
TRBV7-2	.	.	TRBJ2-5	CASSFSAGSQETQYF	TGTGCCAGCAGCTTCTCGGCCGGGAGTCAAGAGACCCAGTACTTC
TRBV19	.	many	TRBJ2-3	CASSMAWGFGDTQYF	TGTGCCAGTAGTATGGCATGGGGCTTTGGAGATACGCAGTATTTT
TRBV5-1	.	many	TRBJ2-5	CASSYLEGGQGVTQYF	TGCGCCAGCAGCTACCTAGAGGGCGGGCAAGGGGTGACCCAGTACTTC
TRBV2	TRBD1	.	TRBJ1-2	CASSGTGLWYGYTF	TGTGCCAGCAGCGGGACAGGGTTGTGGTATGGCTACACCTTC
TRBV7-8	TRBD1	many	TRBJ1-2	CASSLDGQGAGGYTF	TGTGCCAGCAGCTTAGACGGACAGGGGGCAGGTGGCTACACCTTC
TRBV24-1	.	.	TRBJ2-1	CATDGGIYNEQFF	TGTGCCACCGACGGGGGAATTTACAATGAGCAGTTCTTC
TRBV7-9	.	medium-sized	TRBJ2-3	CASSSPGIGADTQYF	TGTGCCAGCAGCTCCCCGGGGATTGGCGCAGATACGCAGTATTTT
TRBV7-2	TRBD1	.	TRBJ2-7	CASRPTGTGLSEQYF	TGTGCCAGCAGGCCAACCGGGACAGGGCTTAGCGAGCAGTACTTC
TRBV19	.	medium-sized	TRBJ2-3	CASSILGADTQYF	TGTGCCAGTAGTATATTGGGCGCAGATACGCAGTATTTT
TRBV18	TRBD1	.	TRBJ2-7	CASSPTGTGLYEQYF	TGTGCCAGCTCACCAACCGGGACAGGGTTGTACGAGCAGTACTTC
TRBV6-2/TRBV6-3	.	.	TRBJ1-2	CASSYGTNYGYTF	TGTGCCAGCAGTTACGGCACAAACTATGGCTACACCTTC
TRBV7-8	.	.	TRBJ1-2	CASSLGSYGYTF	TGTGCCAGCAGCTTAGGCAGCTATGGCTACACCTTC
TRBV7-3	.	.	TRBJ2-1	CASSYARGAGRNEQFF	TGTGCCAGCAGCTACGCCCGGGGGGCGGGTAGGAATGAGCAGTTCTTC
TRBV6-5	TRBD1	.	TRBJ1-2	CASRNRDSLVDGYTF	TGTGCCAGCAGAAACCGGGACAGCTTGGTGGATGGCTACACCTTC
TRBV7-3	TRBD2	few	TRBJ2-1	CASSLRPSGGVGNEQFF	TGTGCCAGCAGCTTAAGGCCTAGCGGGGGGGTGGGCAATGAGCAGTTCTTC
TRBV5-4	TRBD1	.	TRBJ2-7	CASSPRDRGSIYEQYF	TGTGCCAGCAGCCCCCGGGACAGGGGGTCAATTTACGAGCAGTACTTC